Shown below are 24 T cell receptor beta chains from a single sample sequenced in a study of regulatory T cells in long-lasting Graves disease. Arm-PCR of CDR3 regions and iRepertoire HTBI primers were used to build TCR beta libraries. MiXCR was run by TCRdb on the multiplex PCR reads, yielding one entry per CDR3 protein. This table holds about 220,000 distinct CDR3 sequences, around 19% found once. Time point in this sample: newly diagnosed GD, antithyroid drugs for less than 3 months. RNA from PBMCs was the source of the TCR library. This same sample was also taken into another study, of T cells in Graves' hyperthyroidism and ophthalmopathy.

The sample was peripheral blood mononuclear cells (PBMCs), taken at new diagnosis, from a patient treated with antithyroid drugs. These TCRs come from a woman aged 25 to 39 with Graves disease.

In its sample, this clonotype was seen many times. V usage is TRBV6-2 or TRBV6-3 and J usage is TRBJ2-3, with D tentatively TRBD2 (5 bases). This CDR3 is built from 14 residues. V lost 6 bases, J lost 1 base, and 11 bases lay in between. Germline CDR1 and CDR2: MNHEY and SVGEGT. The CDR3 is CASRGSGGTDTQYF. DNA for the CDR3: TGTGCCAGCAGGGGGTCCGGGGGCACAGATACGCAGTATTTT.

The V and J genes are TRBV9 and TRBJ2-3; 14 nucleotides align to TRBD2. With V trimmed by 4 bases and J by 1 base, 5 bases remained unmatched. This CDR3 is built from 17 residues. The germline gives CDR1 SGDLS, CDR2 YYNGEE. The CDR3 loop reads CASSRLAGGRGTDTQYF. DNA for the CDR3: TGTGCCAGCAGCCGACTAGCGGGGGGGCGGGGCACAGATACGCAGTATTTT.

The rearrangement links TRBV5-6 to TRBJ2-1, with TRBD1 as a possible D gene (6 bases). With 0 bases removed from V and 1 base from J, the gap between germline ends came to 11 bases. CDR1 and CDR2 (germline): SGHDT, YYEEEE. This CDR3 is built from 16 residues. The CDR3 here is CASSLDGDKSYNEQFF. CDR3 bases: TGTGCCAGCAGCTTGGACGGGGACAAGTCCTACAATGAGCAGTTCTTC.

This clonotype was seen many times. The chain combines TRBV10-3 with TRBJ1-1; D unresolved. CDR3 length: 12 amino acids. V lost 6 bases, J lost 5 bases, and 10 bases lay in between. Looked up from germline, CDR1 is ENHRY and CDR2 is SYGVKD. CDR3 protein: CAISPTGTEAFF. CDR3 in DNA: TGTGCCATCAGCCCGACGGGGACTGAAGCTTTCTTT.

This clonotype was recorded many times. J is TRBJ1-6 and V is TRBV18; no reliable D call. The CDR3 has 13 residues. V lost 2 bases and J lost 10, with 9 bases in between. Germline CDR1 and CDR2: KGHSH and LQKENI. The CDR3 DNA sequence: TGTGCCAGCTCACCAAGTCTCCTCTCACCCCTCCACTTT. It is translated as CASSPSLLSPLHF.

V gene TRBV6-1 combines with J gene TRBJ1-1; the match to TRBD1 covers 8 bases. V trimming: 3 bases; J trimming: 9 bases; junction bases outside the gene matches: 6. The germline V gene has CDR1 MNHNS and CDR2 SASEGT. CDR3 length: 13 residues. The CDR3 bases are TGTGCCAGCAGTGACCAGGGGGCGGACAAAGCTTTCTTT. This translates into CASSDQGADKAFF.

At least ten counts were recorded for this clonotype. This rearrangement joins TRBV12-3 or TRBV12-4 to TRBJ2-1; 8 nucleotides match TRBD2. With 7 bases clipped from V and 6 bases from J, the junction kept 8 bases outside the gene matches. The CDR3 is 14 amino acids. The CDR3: CASKTNGGGNEQFF. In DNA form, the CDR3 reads TGTGCCAGCAAAACTAACGGGGGGGGCAATGAGCAGTTCTTC.

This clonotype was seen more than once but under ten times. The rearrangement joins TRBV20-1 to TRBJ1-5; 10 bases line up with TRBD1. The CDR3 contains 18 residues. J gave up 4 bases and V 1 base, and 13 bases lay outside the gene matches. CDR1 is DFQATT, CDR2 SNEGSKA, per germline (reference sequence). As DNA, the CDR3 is TGCAGTGCTAGAGGCGACAGGGGGCTGGGGCTCCGGAATCAGCCCCAGCATTTT. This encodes CSARGDRGLGLRNQPQHF.

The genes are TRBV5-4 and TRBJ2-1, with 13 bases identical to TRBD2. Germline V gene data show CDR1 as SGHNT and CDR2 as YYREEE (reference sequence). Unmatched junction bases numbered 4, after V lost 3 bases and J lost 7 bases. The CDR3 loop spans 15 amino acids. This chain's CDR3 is CASSSGLAGENEQFF. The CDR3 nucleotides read TGTGCCAGCAGCTCCGGACTAGCGGGAGAGAATGAGCAGTTCTTC.

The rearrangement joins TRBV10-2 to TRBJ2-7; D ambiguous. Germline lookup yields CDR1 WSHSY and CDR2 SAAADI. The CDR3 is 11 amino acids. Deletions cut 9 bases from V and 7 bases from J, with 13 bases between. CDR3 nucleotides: TGCGCCAGTTGGCCCCATAGGGAGCAGTACTTC. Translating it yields CASWPHREQYF.

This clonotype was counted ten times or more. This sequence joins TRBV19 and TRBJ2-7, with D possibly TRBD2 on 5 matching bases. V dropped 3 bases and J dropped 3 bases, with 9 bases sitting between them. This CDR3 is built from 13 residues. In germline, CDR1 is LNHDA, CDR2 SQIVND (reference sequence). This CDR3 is CASSIGRDYEQYF. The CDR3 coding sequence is TGTGCCAGTAGTATTGGACGGGACTACGAGCAGTACTTC.

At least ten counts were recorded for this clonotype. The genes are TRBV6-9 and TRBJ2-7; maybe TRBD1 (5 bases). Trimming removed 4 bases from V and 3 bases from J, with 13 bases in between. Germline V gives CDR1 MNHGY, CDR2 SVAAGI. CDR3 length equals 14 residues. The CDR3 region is CASSLAGPHYEQYF. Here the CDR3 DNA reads TGTGCCAGCAGTTTGGCAGGGCCCCACTACGAGCAGTACTTC.

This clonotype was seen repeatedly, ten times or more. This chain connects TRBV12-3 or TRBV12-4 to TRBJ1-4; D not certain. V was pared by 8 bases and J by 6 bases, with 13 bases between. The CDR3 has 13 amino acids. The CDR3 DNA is TGTGCCAGCCGAGAGTACGGGGATGAAAAACTGTTTTTT. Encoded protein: CASREYGDEKLFF.

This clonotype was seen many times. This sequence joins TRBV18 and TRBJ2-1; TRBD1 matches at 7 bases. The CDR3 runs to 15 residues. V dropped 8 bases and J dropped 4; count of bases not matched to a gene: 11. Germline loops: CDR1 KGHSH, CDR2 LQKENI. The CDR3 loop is CASQLTGSLYNEQFF. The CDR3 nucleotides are TGTGCCAGCCAATTGACAGGGTCCCTATACAATGAGCAGTTCTTC.

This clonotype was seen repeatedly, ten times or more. CDR3 sequence reads: CASSLEDTTDTQYF. For the CDR3, the DNA is TGTGCCAGCAGCTTAGAGGACACCACAGATACGCAGTATTTT. The chain links TRBV11-2 to TRBJ2-3, with D perhaps matching TRBD1 (5 bases). This CDR3 spans 14 amino acids. Trimming cost V 0 bases and J 2 bases, with 6 bases left between them. Germline CDR1 reads SGHAT; CDR2 reads FQNNGV.

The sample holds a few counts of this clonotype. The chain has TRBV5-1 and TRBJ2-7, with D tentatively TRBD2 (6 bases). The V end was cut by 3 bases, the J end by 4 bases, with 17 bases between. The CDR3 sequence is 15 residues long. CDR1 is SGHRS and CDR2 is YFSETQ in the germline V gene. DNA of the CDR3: TGCGCCAGCAGCTGGGGGGACTCCTATATGTACGAGCAGTACTTC. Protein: CASSWGDSYMYEQYF.

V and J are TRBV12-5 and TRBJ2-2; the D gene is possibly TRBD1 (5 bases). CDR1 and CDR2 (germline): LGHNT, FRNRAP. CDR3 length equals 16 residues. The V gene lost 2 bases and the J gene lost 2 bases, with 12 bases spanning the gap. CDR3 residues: CASGLKRQGNTGELFF. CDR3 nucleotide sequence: TGTGCTAGTGGTTTGAAGAGGCAGGGCAACACCGGGGAGCTGTTTTTT. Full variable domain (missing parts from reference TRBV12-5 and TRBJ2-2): DARVTQTPRHKVTEMGQEVTMRCQPILGHNTVFWYRQTMMQGLELLAYFRNRAPLDDSGMPKDRFSAEMPDATLATLKIQPSEPRDSAVYFCASGLKRQGNTGELFFGEGSRLTVL.

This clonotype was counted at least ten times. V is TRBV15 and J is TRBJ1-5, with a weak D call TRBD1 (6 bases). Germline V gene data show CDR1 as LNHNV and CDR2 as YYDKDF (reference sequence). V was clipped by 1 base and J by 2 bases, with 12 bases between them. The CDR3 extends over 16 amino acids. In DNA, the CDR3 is TGTGCCACCAGCAGAGGTACAGGGTCCGGCAATCAGCCCCAGCATTTT. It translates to CATSRGTGSGNQPQHF.

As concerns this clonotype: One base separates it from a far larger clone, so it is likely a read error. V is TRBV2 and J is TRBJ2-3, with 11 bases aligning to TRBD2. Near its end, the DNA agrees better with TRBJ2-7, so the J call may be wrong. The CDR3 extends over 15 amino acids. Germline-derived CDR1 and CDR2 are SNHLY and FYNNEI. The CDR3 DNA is TGTGCCAGCAGGGTAGCGGGAGGGAGCTCCTACGGGCAGTACTTC. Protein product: CASRVAGGSSYGQYF.

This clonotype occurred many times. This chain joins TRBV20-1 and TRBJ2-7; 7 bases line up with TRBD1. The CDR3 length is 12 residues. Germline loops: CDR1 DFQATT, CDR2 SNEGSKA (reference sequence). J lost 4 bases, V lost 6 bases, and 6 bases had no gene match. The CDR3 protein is CSARQGGYEQYF. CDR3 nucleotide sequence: TGCAGTGCCAGACAGGGTGGGTACGAGCAGTACTTC.

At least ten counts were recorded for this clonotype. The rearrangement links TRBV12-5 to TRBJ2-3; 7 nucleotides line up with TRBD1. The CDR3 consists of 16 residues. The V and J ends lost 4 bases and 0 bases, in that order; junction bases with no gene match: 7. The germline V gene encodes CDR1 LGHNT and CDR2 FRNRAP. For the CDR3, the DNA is TGTGCTAGTGGTTCGAGGGACAGCATTAGCACAGATACGCAGTATTTT. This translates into CASGSRDSISTDTQYF.

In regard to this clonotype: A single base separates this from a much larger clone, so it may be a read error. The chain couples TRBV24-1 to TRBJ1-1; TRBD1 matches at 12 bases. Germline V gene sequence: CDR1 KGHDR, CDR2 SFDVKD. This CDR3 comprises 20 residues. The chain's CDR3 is CATSDSGQGAYSVKADTLYF. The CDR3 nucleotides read TGTGCCACCAGTGACTCGGGACAGGGGGCTTATAGCGTGAAAGCAGATACGCTGTATTTT.

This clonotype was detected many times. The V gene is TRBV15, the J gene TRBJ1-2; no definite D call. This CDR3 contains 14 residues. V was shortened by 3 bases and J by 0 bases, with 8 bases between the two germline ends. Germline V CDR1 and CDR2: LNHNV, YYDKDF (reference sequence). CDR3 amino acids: CATSSAAANYGYTF. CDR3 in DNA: TGTGCCACCAGCAGCGCTGCCGCTAACTATGGCTACACCTTC.

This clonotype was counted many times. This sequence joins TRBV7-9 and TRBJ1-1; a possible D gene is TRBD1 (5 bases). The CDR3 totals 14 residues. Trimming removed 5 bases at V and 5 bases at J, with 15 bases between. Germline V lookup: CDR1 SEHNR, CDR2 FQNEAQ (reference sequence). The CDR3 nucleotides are TGTGCCAGCAGCCCGTCGGAGAAGGGGACTGAAGCTTTCTTT. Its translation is CASSPSEKGTEAFF.